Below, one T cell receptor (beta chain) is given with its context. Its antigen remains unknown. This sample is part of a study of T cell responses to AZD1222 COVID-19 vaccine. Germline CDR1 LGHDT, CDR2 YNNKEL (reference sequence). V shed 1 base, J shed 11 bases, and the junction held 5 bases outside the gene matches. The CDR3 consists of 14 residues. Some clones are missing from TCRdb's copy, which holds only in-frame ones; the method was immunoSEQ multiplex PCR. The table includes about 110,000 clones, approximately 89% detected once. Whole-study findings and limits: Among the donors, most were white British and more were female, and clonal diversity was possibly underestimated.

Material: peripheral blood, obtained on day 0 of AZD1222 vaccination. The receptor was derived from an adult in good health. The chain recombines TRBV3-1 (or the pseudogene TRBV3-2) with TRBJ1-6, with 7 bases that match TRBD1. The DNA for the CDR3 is TGTGCCAGCAGCCAAGGAACAGGGGAGACACCCCTCCACTTT. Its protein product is CASSQGTGETPLHF.